This T cell receptor (beta chain) appears in the sequencing data of a study of cytomegalovirus exposure and HLA in healthy donors. Separation from the 666-subject first cohort characterized the roughly 120-subject validation cohort, to which the donors belonged. Some clones are missing from TCRdb's copy, which holds only in-frame ones; the method was immunoSEQ multiplex PCR. The table lists over 100,000 clones, about 94% of them singletons, with 0.89% in the top ten. Findings and caveats of the study: Altogether, 150 to 200 TCR beta chains were recorded as cytomegalovirus-associated. Usually a TCR sequence was rare, but some public TCRs were found in many donors.

The table lists this clone with a count of one. The antigen is undetermined. V was shortened by 0 bases and J by 0 bases, with 10 bases between the two germline ends. The CDR3 is 16 residues long. Germline CDR1 and CDR2: MGHRA and YSYEKL. This TCR was sampled from a young woman in good health and CMV-seronegative. What was sequenced was PBMCs. V gene TRBV4-1 combines with J gene TRBJ2-3, with D maybe TRBD1 (5 bases). CDR3 protein: CASSQESGASTDTQYF. DNA of the CDR3: TGCGCCAGCAGCCAAGAGAGTGGGGCAAGCACAGATACGCAGTATTTT.